This T cell receptor beta chain was sequenced during a study of shared clonotypes between healthy human individuals. Background on the study: Every donor yielded three CD4 naive, three CD4 memory, two CD8 naive and one CD8 memory plate.

TCRdb's copy holds only in-frame clones and misses some; the assay was immunoSEQ multiplex PCR. The sample has hundreds of thousands of clones, around 78% seen once. As to this clone: Its specificity is not known.

Per germline, CDR1 GTSNPN and CDR2 SVGIG (reference sequence). The CDR3 length is 15 residues. Study-wide points: Naive CD4 clonotypes were shared across a handful of donors at roughly 5.5%. Naive subsets generally exceeded memory subsets in estimated richness.

This TCR was recovered from a woman aged 25 to 45 in good health. V usage is TRBV30 and J usage is TRBJ2-5, with unresolved D. Judging by the DNA end, TRBJ2-7 fits better; the J call may be wrong. The sequenced sample consisted of memory CD4+ T cells sorted from blood. The sample's subset: CD45RA-negative fraction. The CDR3 loop reads CAWSVGISLSYEQYF. The CDR3, as DNA: TGTGCCTGGAGTGTAGGGATAAGCCTGTCCTACGAGCAGTACTTC.